This TCR beta chain emerged from a study of read filtering for tumor transcriptome and immune sequencing. For the study at large: TCR-mapped reads were about 4 to 11 million with IR-seq versus about 75 to 1,400 with RNA-seq.

The CDR3 runs 14 residues. Germline CDR1 reads SGHRS; CDR2 reads YFSETQ. The V gene end was trimmed by 4 bases and the J gene end by 7 bases; junction bases not matched to a gene: 10. This library used 300 to 450 ng RNA and molecular barcoded adaptors spanning alpha/delta and beta/gamma chains. TCRdb independently ran MiXCR on the reads; one entry per CDR3 protein. The sample contains 100,000 to 150,000 distinct CDR3 sequences, 13% of which appear only once. The chain is built from TRBV5-1 and TRBJ2-7; 8 bases line up with TRBD2. This receptor was obtained from a donor aged 40 or over with multiple myeloma. Sequencing was done on a sample of a population of CD138-negative cells sorted from bone marrow. Here the CDR3 reads CASSPLAAVEEQYF. The DNA for the CDR3 is TGCGCCAGCAGCCCACTAGCGGCAGTGGAGGAGCAGTACTTC.